This TCR beta chain was retrieved from a study of beta chain features in type 1 diabetes. Study results and limitations: Shorter templates might be favored by PCR, equally in patients and controls. People with Type 1 diabetes carried modestly yet significantly shorter TCRB CDR3s in all four CD4+ subsets.

This clone has more than one count but fewer than ten. Its antigen is not identified. The entirety of the isolated RNA underwent reverse transcription, so expressed TCRB transcripts were sequenced. Assay: immunoSEQ multiplex PCR; the TCRdb copy retains only in-frame clones and omits some. Here the sample spans 150,000 to 190,000 clones, around a tenth being singletons. The CDR3 is made up of 15 amino acids. V was pared by 5 bases and J by 1 base, with 4 bases of the junction left unmatched. The V gene's germline CDR1 is KGHSH and CDR2 LQKENI. Based on CD45RO/CCR7/CD25/CD127/CD95/CD27, CD4+ regulatory, stem cell-like memory, naive and central memory cells were sorted.

Sequencing was performed on central memory CD4+ T cells from blood. This rearrangement joins TRBV18 to TRBJ2-1, with TRBD1 matching 8 bases. The sequence was collected from a man aged 25-45 years with type 1 diabetes. CDR3 sequence (DNA): TGTGCCAGCTCAACTAGACAGGGGTCCTACAATGAGCAGTTCTTC. Amino acids: CASSTRQGSYNEQFF.